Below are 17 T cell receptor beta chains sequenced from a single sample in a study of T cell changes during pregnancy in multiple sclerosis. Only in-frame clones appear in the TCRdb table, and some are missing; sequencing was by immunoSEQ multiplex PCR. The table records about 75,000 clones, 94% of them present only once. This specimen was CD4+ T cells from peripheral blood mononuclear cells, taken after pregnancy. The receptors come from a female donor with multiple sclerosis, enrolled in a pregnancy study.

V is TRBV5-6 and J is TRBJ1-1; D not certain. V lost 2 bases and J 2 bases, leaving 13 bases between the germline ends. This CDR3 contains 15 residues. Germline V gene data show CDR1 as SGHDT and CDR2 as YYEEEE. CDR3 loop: CASSFGRLINTEAFF. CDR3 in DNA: TGTGCCAGCAGCTTTGGGCGCCTGATCAACACTGAAGCTTTCTTT. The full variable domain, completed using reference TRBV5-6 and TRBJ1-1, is DAGVTQSPTHLIKTRGQQVTLRCSPKSGHDTVSWYQQALGQGPQFIFQYYEEEERQRGNFPDRFSGHQFPNYSSELNVNALLLGDSALYLCASSFGRLINTEAFFGQGTRLTVV.

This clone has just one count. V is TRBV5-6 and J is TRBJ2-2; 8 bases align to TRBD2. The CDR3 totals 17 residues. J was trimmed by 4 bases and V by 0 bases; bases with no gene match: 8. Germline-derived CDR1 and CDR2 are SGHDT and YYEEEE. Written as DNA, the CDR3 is TGTGCCAGCAGCTTGGAATATCCGGGAGGGGGCACCGGGGAGCTGTTTTTT. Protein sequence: CASSLEYPGGGTGELFF.

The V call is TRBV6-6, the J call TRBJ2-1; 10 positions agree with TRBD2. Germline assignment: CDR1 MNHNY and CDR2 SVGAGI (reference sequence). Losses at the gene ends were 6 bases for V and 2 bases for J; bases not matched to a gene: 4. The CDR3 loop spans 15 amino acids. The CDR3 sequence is CASSQGLAPYNEQFF. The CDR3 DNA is TGTGCCAGCAGCCAGGGACTAGCGCCCTACAATGAGCAGTTCTTC.

CDR3 DNA: TGTGCCAGTAGTATCTATCTCGGACAGGTGGGCACTGAAGCTTTCTTT. Protein product: CASSIYLGQVGTEAFF. V and J are TRBV19 and TRBJ1-1, with 7 positions matching TRBD1. Germline V gene data show CDR1 as LNHDA and CDR2 as SQIVND (reference sequence). V dropped 3 bases and J dropped 4; count of bases not matched to a gene: 11. The CDR3 runs to 16 residues.

The CDR3 protein is CASSRSGGPQRSSYEQYF. Written as DNA, the CDR3 is TGTGCCAGCTCACGGTCGGGAGGACCCCAAAGGAGCTCCTACGAGCAGTACTTC. This chain links TRBV18 with TRBJ2-7, with 7 bases identical to TRBD2. The CDR3 has 18 residues. Trimming cost V 4 bases and J 0 bases; bases outside gene matches: 15. Germline CDR1 is KGHSH and CDR2 is LQKENI. Variable domain in full (rest from reference TRBV18 and TRBJ2-7): NAGVMQNPRHLVRRRGQEARLRCSPMKGHSHVYWYRQLPEEGLKFMVYLQKENIIDESGMPKERFSAEFPKEGPSILRIQQVVRGDSAAYFCASSRSGGPQRSSYEQYFGPGTRLTVT.

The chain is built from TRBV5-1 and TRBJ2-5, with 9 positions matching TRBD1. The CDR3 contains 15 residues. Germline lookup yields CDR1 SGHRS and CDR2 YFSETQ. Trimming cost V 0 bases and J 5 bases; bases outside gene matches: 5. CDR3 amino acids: CASSLGGTGKETQYF. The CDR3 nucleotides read TGCGCCAGCAGCTTGGGGGGGACAGGGAAGGAGACCCAGTACTTC.

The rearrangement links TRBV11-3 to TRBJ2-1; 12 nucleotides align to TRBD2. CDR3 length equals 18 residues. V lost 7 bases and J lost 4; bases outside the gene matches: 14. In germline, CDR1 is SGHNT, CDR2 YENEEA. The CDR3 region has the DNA TGTGCCAGCAACCACGCGAGACTAGCGGGAGCAGCGTACAATGAGCAGTTCTTC. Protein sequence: CASNHARLAGAAYNEQFF.

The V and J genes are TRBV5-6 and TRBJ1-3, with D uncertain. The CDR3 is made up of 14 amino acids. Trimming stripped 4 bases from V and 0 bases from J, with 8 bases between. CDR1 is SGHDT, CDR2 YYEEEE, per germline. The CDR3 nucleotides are TGTGCCAGCAGCCTAGGAACCTCTGGAAACACCATATATTTT. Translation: CASSLGTSGNTIYF.

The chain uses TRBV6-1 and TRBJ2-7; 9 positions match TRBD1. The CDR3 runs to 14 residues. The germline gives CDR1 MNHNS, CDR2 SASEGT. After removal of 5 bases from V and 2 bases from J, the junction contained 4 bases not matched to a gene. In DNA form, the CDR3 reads TGTGCCAGCAGTTCCACAGGGGGCACCTACGAGCAGTACTTC. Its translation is CASSSTGGTYEQYF.

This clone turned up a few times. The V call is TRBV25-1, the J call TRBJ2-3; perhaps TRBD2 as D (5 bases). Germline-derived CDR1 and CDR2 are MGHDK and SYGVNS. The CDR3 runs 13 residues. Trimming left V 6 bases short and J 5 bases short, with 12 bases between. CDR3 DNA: TGTGCCAGCAGGAGGGCCCTGGGAGATACGCAGTATTTT. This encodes CASRRALGDTQYF.

The CDR3 DNA follows: TGTGCCAGCAGTTTGGAGGGGATCCATAATTCACCCCTCCACTTT. Translated, it gives CASSLEGIHNSPLHF. This chain uses TRBV28 with TRBJ1-6, with a possible D match to TRBD1 (5 bases). CDR1 MDHEN and CDR2 SYDVKM come from the germline V gene. Trimming took 3 bases from V and 5 from J, leaving 11 bases between them. The CDR3 sequence is 15 residues long.

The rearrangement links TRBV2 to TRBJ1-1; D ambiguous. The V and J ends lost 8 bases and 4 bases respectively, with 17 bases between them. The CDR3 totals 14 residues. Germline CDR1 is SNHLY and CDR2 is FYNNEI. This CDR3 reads CASSYNGFGTEAFF. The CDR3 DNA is TGTGCCAGCTCATATAACGGGTTCGGCACTGAAGCTTTCTTT.

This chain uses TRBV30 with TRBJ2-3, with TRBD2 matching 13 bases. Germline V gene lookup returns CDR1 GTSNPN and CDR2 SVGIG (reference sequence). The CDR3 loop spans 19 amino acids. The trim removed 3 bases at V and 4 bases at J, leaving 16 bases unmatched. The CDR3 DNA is TGTGCCTGGAGCCCGGGCCGCCTACTAGCGGGAGGGTTTGCAGATACGCAGTATTTT. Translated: CAWSPGRLLAGGFADTQYF.

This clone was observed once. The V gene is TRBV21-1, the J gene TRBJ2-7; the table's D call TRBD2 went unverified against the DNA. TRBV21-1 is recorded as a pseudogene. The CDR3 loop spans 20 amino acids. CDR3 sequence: CASIPGHEVPGLAVTYEQYF. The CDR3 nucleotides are TGTGCCAGCATCCCGGGACATGAAGTGCCGGGACTAGCGGTGACCTACGAGCAGTACTTC.

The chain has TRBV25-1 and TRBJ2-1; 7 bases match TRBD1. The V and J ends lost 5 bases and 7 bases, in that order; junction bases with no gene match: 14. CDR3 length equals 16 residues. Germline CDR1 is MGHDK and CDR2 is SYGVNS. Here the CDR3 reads CASSRRGRSGINEQFF. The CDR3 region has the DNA TGTGCCAGCAGTCGTAGGGGGCGGTCAGGTATTAATGAGCAGTTCTTC. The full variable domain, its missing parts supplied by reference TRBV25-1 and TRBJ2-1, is EADIYQTPRYLVIGTGKKITLECSQTMGHDKMYWYQQDPGMELHLIHYSYGVNSTEKGDLSSESTVSRIRTEHFPLTLESARPSHTSQYLCASSRRGRSGINEQFFGPGTRLTVL.

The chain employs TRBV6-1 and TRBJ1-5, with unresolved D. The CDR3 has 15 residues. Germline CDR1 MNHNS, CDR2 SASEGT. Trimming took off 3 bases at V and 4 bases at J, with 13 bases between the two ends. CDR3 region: CASSDKGRQNQPQHF. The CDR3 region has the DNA TGTGCCAGCAGTGATAAAGGCAGGCAGAATCAGCCCCAGCATTTT.

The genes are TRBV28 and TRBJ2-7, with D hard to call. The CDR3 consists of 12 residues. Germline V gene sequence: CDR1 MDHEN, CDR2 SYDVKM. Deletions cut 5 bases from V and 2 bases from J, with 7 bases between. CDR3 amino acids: CASSLPAYEQYF. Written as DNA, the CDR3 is TGTGCCAGCAGTCTTCCGGCCTACGAGCAGTACTTC.